Below, one T cell receptor (beta chain) is given with its context. Germline V gene sequence: CDR1 LNHDA, CDR2 SQIVND (reference sequence). The CDR3 spans 15 residues. J was trimmed by 4 bases and V by 7 bases; bases with no gene match: 12. Original processing notes: Estimation of nucleated cell counts was performed using reference gene primer amplification. Only in-frame clones appear in the TCRdb table, and some are missing; sequencing was by immunoSEQ multiplex PCR. The V and J calls and the clone size are those of that table, but D and trimming were determined from the DNA. This table holds 110,000 to 150,000 clones, over 80% found once. The data belong to a study of blood T cell repertoires in COVID-19. About the research overall: Some COVID-19 samples were acute and others convalescent; all came from the United States, Italy and Spain. PBMCs, B-cell-depleted T cells, or T cells were the source of the cDNA or gDNA that made up the material.

The chain recombines TRBV19 with TRBJ1-2; the match to TRBD1 covers 7 bases. This receptor was taken from an elderly woman with acute or convalescent COVID-19. The sequencing sample was made of peripheral blood. The CDR3, as DNA: TGTGCCAGTACTCAAAGCCCGGGGACAGTCTATGGCTACACCTTC. Residues: CASTQSPGTVYGYTF.